The rows below give T cell receptor beta chains drawn from one sample of a study of T cell responses to AZD1222 COVID-19 vaccine. TCRdb keeps only in-frame clones here, not all; method: immunoSEQ multiplex PCR. The sample lists over 130,000 clones, more than 75% seen once, with around 3% in the top ten. The specimen was peripheral blood, collected 28 days after the second AZD1222 dose. The receptors were gathered from an adult who received the AZD1222 COVID-19 vaccine. The CDR3 runs from the conserved cysteine through the conserved F or W. Each record gives: CDR3 protein, CDR3 DNA, CDR3 length, J gene, V gene, clone size, D gene. A D gene is named only where the DNA matches it firmly. Clone size, where shown, is once, few, many, or a class for clones that have expanded.

cdr3_aa: CASSDSRVSNQPQHF
cdr3_nt: TGTGCCAGCAGCGATAGTAGGGTTTCCAATCAGCCCCAGCATTTT
cdr3_length: 15
j_call: TRBJ1-5
v_call: TRBV11-2
clone_size: few
d_call: NA

cdr3_aa: CASSQEWGNEKLFF
cdr3_nt: TGTGCCAGCAGCCAAGAGTGGGGGAATGAAAAACTGTTTTTT
cdr3_length: 14
j_call: TRBJ1-4
v_call: TRBV4-2
clone_size: NA
d_call: NA

cdr3_aa: CASSLKNGAYEQYF
cdr3_nt: TGTGCCAGCAGCTTAAAGAACGGCGCCTACGAGCAGTACTTC
cdr3_length: 14
j_call: TRBJ2-7
v_call: TRBV13
clone_size: NA
d_call: NA

cdr3_aa: CSVLAGDTQYF
cdr3_nt: TGCAGCGTATTAGCGGGGGATACGCAGTATTTT
cdr3_length: 11
j_call: TRBJ2-3
v_call: TRBV29-1
clone_size: NA
d_call: TRBD2

cdr3_aa: CASSLTSGGREQFF
cdr3_nt: TGTGCCAGCAGTTTAACTAGCGGGGGGAGGGAGCAGTTCTTC
cdr3_length: 14
j_call: TRBJ2-1
v_call: TRBV27
clone_size: NA
d_call: TRBD2

cdr3_aa: CSVHRGSGNTIYF
cdr3_nt: TGCAGCGTCCACAGGGGTTCTGGAAACACCATATATTTT
cdr3_length: 13
j_call: TRBJ1-3
v_call: TRBV29-1
clone_size: NA
d_call: TRBD1

cdr3_aa: CASSSANSRTDTQYF
cdr3_nt: TGTGCCAGCAGTTCGGCTAACTCTCGCACAGATACGCAGTATTTT
cdr3_length: 15
j_call: TRBJ2-3
v_call: TRBV28
clone_size: NA
d_call: NA

cdr3_aa: CASSDRPLLGGNTIYF
cdr3_nt: TGCGCCAGCAGCGATCGTCCCTTGTTAGGTGGAAACACCATATATTTT
cdr3_length: 16
j_call: TRBJ1-3
v_call: TRBV5-1
clone_size: NA
d_call: NA

cdr3_aa: CASSLALGTDTQYF
cdr3_nt: TGTGCCAGCAGCTTAGCCTTGGGGACAGATACGCAGTATTTT
cdr3_length: 14
j_call: TRBJ2-3
v_call: TRBV7-9
clone_size: NA
d_call: NA

cdr3_aa: CASRQDLSGNTIYF
cdr3_nt: TGTGCCAGCCGCCAGGACTTATCTGGAAACACCATATATTTT
cdr3_length: 14
j_call: TRBJ1-3
v_call: TRBV2
clone_size: NA
d_call: NA

cdr3_aa: CASRLVGDYQPQHF
cdr3_nt: TGTGCCAGCAGGTTAGTTGGCGATTATCAGCCCCAGCATTTT
cdr3_length: 14
j_call: TRBJ1-5
v_call: TRBV7-2
clone_size: NA
d_call: NA